This record covers a single T cell receptor (beta chain). This receptor's antigen is unknown. Base-call qualities are not available, and no considerably larger clone is one nucleotide away. The sample comes from a study of Tregs in tolerant kidney transplant recipients (dated by TCRdb to between 2018 and 2021). Context from the whole study: The transplants used related donors along with nonmyeloablative bone marrow transplantation, and in the human trials mixed chimerism was transient. TCRbeta sequencing was used in the study to identify donor-specific regulatory T cells before combined kidney and bone marrow transplantation, and the identified cells were then tracked after transplant. General findings and caveats noted by the study authors: Expanding Tregs with activated donor B cells appeared to identify the most biologically relevant and donor-specific TCRbeta repertoire. For some patients the PCR primers changed over time, which made it impossible to compare the samples from those patients at the nucleotide level. Donor-specific Treg expansion exceeded global Treg expansion in tolerant patients, suggesting antigen-driven rather than nonspecific expansion. The study was limited by small patient numbers, and the findings need validation in larger populations and under other immunosuppression protocols. Although technical replication error seemed to be minimal, the question of biological reproducibility was not addressed directly.

Per the germline V gene, SGHDN is the CDR1 and FVKESK is the CDR2. Spanning cysteine to phenylalanine, the CDR3 consists of 16 amino acids. Left in the record is the CDR3 DNA by itself, 48 bases read in frame from the first base. For TCRbeta CDR3 sequencing, genomic DNA was extracted from sorted cells using the QIAGEN DNeasy Blood and Tissue Kit. High-throughput TCRbeta CDR3 sequencing was carried out commercially through immunoSEQ, with PCR amplification with bias correction and internal controls included. As for how the authors treated the data: Unique productive TCRbeta sequences were defined by CDR3 nucleotide sequence when primers matched and otherwise by CDR3 amino acid sequence together with Vbeta and Jbeta genes. To correct sorting error, sequences shared between sorted populations at a frequency ratio of 2:1 or less were removed; the rest were assigned to the higher population. A sequence was defined as donor-reactive if the sequence was expanded at least 5-fold in CFSE-low cells compared with unstimulated cells and had a frequency of at least 0.01% in CFSE-low cells. Jensen-Shannon divergence calculated on the top 100 TCRbeta sequences ranked by frequency was used to measure repertoire divergence. When a sample had multiple sequencing runs, each run was corrected for sorting error separately and the runs were then pooled. TCRdb re-hosts the immuneACCESS table, in-frame sequences only. Its copies lack some clones; in the studies checked, an unresolved V gene accounts for under half of them, and the cause for the rest is not known. V and J calls and clone size are as listed in that table; D and trimming were resolved from the DNA. The sample table holds roughly 99,000 clones, of which 93% were seen once. The top ten constitute 0.46% of the sample.

The label giving this sample's time point can be read as: blood sample drawn before combined kidney and bone marrow transplant. Thawed PBMCs were FACS-sorted into unstimulated Tregs (CD4+CD25+CD127-), CD4+ non-Tregs (CD4+CD25-), CD4 cells and CD8 cells. The patients were a handful of recipients of combined kidney and bone marrow transplants from the ITN036ST trial, and samples were available only for these trial subjects. Healthy control blood was processed by Ficoll density gradient to PBMCs and cryopreserved; patient PBMCs were collected before and after transplant. This chain is built from TRBV14 and TRBJ2-5, with 11 bases aligning to TRBD2. The J call is in doubt because the DNA end fits TRBJ2-7 better. The receptor was derived from a human donor who received a combined kidney and bone marrow transplant. This specimen was CD4+ T cells from blood, taken before the transplant. The CDR3 is CASSPHLAGGSYEQYF. The bases read TGTGCCAGCAGCCCGCACCTAGCGGGAGGAAGTTACGAGCAGTACTTC.